A single sample is the source of the 21 T cell receptor beta chains below, sequenced in a study of blood T cell repertoires in COVID-19. Profiling relied on immunoSEQ multiplex PCR, and the TCRdb table lists in-frame clones only, not all of them. The sample consists of roughly 240,000 clones, 85% of them appearing once. Sequencing was performed on peripheral blood. These receptors all come from a man aged 50 or older with COVID-19, enrolled during active disease.

The DNA for the CDR3 is TGTGCCAGCAGCCTCCCCCGGGGGTCCGGGGAGCTGTTTTTT. Its translation is CASSLPRGSGELFF. This chain uses TRBV7-2 with TRBJ2-2; D is possibly TRBD2 (6 bases). This CDR3 region has 14 residues. V shed 5 bases and J shed 6 bases, with 13 bases lying between them. The germline V gene encodes CDR1 SGHTA and CDR2 FQGNSA. The whole variable domain, remainder taken from reference TRBV7-2 and TRBJ2-2, is GAGVSQSPSNKVTEKGKDVELRCDPISGHTALYWYRQSLGQGLEFLIYFQGNSAPDKSGLPSDRFSAERTGGSVSTLTIQRTQQEDSAVYLCASSLPRGSGELFFGEGSRLTVL.

The chain combines TRBV7-8 with TRBJ2-3; 7 nucleotides line up with TRBD1. The CDR3 consists of 15 residues. The ends lost 6 bases at V and 2 bases at J; junction bases unmatched: 8. Germline-derived CDR1 and CDR2 are SGHVS and FQNEAQ. Written as DNA, the CDR3 is TGTGCCAGCAGGCCCGACAGGGTTCCCACAGATACGCAGTATTTT. Its translation is CASRPDRVPTDTQYF.

The CDR3 here is CASSRTGGPSETQYF. The CDR3 DNA reads TGCGCCAGCAGCCGAACGGGGGGCCCGTCAGAGACCCAGTACTTC. The chain uses TRBV5-1 and TRBJ2-5, with a possible D match to TRBD2 (7 bases). The germline V and J ends were trimmed by 4 bases and 4 bases, with 17 bases remaining between them. The germline gives CDR1 SGHRS, CDR2 YFSETQ. CDR3 length: 15 residues.

This chain links TRBV7-9 with TRBJ2-1, with D possibly TRBD2 on 6 matching bases. V was trimmed by 5 bases and J by 4 bases, leaving 12 bases between them. CDR3 length: 14 residues. The germline CDR1 and CDR2 sequences are SEHNR and FQNEAQ (reference sequence). The CDR3 DNA reads as TGTGCCAGCAGCACCCCCGGGGGATACAATGAGCAGTTCTTC. It is translated as CASSTPGGYNEQFF.

The chain joins TRBV30 to TRBJ2-2; perhaps TRBD1 as D (5 bases). The germline V and J ends were trimmed by 3 bases and 2 bases, with 13 bases remaining between them. The CDR3 is 15 amino acids. The germline V gene encodes CDR1 GTSNPN and CDR2 SVGIG (reference sequence). CDR3 region: CAWSDSYSNTGELFF. In DNA form, the CDR3 reads TGTGCCTGGAGCGACAGTTACTCCAACACCGGGGAGCTGTTTTTT.

The rearrangement joins TRBV18 to TRBJ2-5; TRBD2 agrees at 11 bases. V lost 3 bases to trimming and J lost 1 base; unmatched junction nucleotides: 4. From germline, CDR1 is KGHSH and CDR2 LQKENI. The CDR3 consists of 16 residues. This CDR3 is CASSPRLAGSQETQYF. The CDR3 region has the DNA TGTGCCAGCTCACCGCGACTAGCGGGGAGCCAAGAGACCCAGTACTTC. The complete variable domain, with remaining parts taken from reference TRBV18 and TRBJ2-5, reads NAGVMQNPRHLVRRRGQEARLRCSPMKGHSHVYWYRQLPEEGLKFMVYLQKENIIDESGMPKERFSAEFPKEGPSILRIQQVVRGDSAAYFCASSPRLAGSQETQYFGPGTRLLVL.

This sequence joins TRBV7-6 and TRBJ2-2; tentative D call: TRBD1 (5 bases). The V and J ends lost 1 base and 4 bases respectively, with 13 bases between them. The CDR3 loop spans 16 amino acids. The germline V gene has CDR1 SGHVS and CDR2 FNYEAQ. The CDR3 loop is CASSLGGEVVTGELFF. CDR3 DNA sequence: TGTGCCAGCAGCTTAGGGGGCGAGGTGGTCACCGGGGAGCTGTTTTTT.

This chain links TRBV28 with TRBJ2-3; TRBD2 matches 15 bases. Germline CDR1 reads MDHEN; CDR2 reads SYDVKM. This CDR3 contains 17 residues. The trim removed 4 bases at V and 3 bases at J, leaving 5 bases unmatched. The CDR3, as DNA: TGTGCCAGCAGTTCCGGGACTAGCGGGGGGCAAACAGATACGCAGTATTTT. It specifies CASSSGTSGGQTDTQYF.

This sequence joins TRBV19 and TRBJ1-2, with a tentative D call TRBD1 (6 bases). Germline CDR1 reads LNHDA; CDR2 reads SQIVND (reference sequence). Trimming removed 3 bases at V and 2 bases at J, with 16 bases between. There are 16 residues in the CDR3. The CDR3 loop reads CASSISDRKDNYGYTF. Written as DNA, the CDR3 is TGTGCCAGTAGTATTTCCGACAGGAAAGACAACTATGGCTACACCTTC.

The V call is TRBV7-2, the J call TRBJ1-4; TRBD1 matches at 7 bases. V shed 5 bases and J 5 bases; nucleotides not matched to a gene: 5. CDR3 size: 14 residues. Germline V CDR1 and CDR2: SGHTA, FQGNSA. The CDR3 DNA follows: TGTGCCAGCAGCCCGGGACAGTTAAATGAAAAACTGTTTTTT. Residues: CASSPGQLNEKLFF.

The chain couples TRBV9 to TRBJ1-1; D is ambiguous. From germline, CDR1 is SGDLS and CDR2 YYNGEE. CDR3 length: 15 residues. Between the trimmed V and J ends, which lost 0 bases and 1 base, there was a span of 10 bases. The CDR3 loop is CASSVGQPGNTEAFF. CDR3 in DNA: TGTGCCAGCAGCGTAGGTCAACCAGGGAACACTGAAGCTTTCTTT. Full variable domain (rest looked up from reference TRBV9 and TRBJ1-1): DSGVTQTPKHLITATGQRVTLRCSPRSGDLSVYWYQQSLDQGLQFLIQYYNGEERAKGNILERFSAQQFPDLHSELNLSSLELGDSALYFCASSVGQPGNTEAFFGQGTRLTVV.

The chain has TRBV6-5 and TRBJ1-3; 9 bases are shared with TRBD1. V shed 5 bases, J shed 2 bases, and the junction held 4 bases outside the gene matches. The CDR3 is 15 amino acids. The V gene's germline CDR1 is MNHEY and CDR2 SVGAGI. The DNA of the CDR3 is TGTGCCAGCAGTCGCCGACAGGGGGCTGGAAACACCATATATTTT. Its translation: CASSRRQGAGNTIYF.

This chain uses TRBV5-6 with TRBJ1-2, with TRBD1 identical over 8 bases. CDR1 and CDR2 (germline): SGHDT, YYEEEE. The CDR3 contains 14 residues. The trim removed 5 bases at V and 1 base at J, leaving 4 bases unmatched. The CDR3 reads CASRTGQVNYGYTF. Here the CDR3 DNA reads TGTGCCAGCAGGACGGGACAGGTTAACTATGGCTACACCTTC.

V gene TRBV18 combines with J gene TRBJ2-2; TRBD2 matches 10 bases. This CDR3 region has 18 residues. Trimming cost V 0 bases and J 5 bases; bases outside gene matches: 9. Germline V gene lookup returns CDR1 KGHSH and CDR2 LQKENI. The CDR3: CASSPPTPGLARTGELFF. In nucleotides, the CDR3 is TGTGCCAGCTCACCACCGACCCCGGGACTAGCGAGAACCGGGGAGCTGTTTTTT.

The table lists this clone with a count of one. The CDR3 coding sequence is TGTGCCAGCAGTTCATTCATGGCTTATAATTCACCCCTCCACTTT. Translated: CASSSFMAYNSPLHF. This sequence joins TRBV28 and TRBJ1-6, with no clear D. The CDR3 is 15 residues long. Trimming took 4 bases from V and 4 from J, leaving 11 bases between them. CDR1 and CDR2 from the germline V gene are MDHEN and SYDVKM.

This clone was counted between two and nine times. The chain carries TRBV2 and TRBJ1-2; 10 bases line up with TRBD1. The CDR3 length is 18 residues. Trimming cost V 6 bases and J 0 bases; bases outside gene matches: 13. CDR1 is SNHLY and CDR2 is FYNNEI in the germline V gene. In nucleotides, the CDR3 is TGTGCCAGCAGGACCGACAGGGGGCAAGGGGGCTCTAACTATGGCTACACCTTC. Protein: CASRTDRGQGGSNYGYTF.

The chain couples TRBV9 to TRBJ2-7, with a tentative D call TRBD2 (5 bases). Germline V CDR1 and CDR2: SGDLS, YYNGEE. CDR3 size: 12 residues. V lost 3 bases, J lost 3 bases, and 7 bases lay in between. CDR3 sequence: CASSGRNYEQYF. The CDR3 bases are TGTGCCAGCAGCGGGAGGAACTACGAGCAGTACTTC.

For the CDR3, the DNA is TGTGCCAGCAGCCAAAGCAGGGTCTACGAGCAGTACTTC. It is translated as CASSQSRVYEQYF. This chain connects TRBV11-2 to TRBJ2-7; D perhaps matches TRBD1 (5 bases). V lost 5 bases and J lost 3, with 11 bases in between. The V gene's germline CDR1 is SGHAT and CDR2 FQNNGV. CDR3 size: 13 residues.

The chain couples TRBV5-1 to TRBJ2-3, with D possibly matching TRBD1 (6 bases). This CDR3 contains 14 residues. Germline V gives CDR1 SGHRS, CDR2 YFSETQ. Trimming pared 4 bases from V and 2 bases from J, leaving 11 bases between. The CDR3 is CASSLGGNTDTQYF. The CDR3 region has the DNA TGCGCCAGCAGCCTAGGGGGAAACACAGATACGCAGTATTTT.

This chain joins TRBV11-3 and TRBJ2-7, with no clear D. Deletions cut 1 base from V and 1 base from J, with 11 bases between. This CDR3 comprises 15 residues. CDR1 is SGHNT, CDR2 YENEEA, per germline. CDR3 sequence: CASSLGFGRSYEQYF. The CDR3 bases are TGTGCCAGCAGCTTAGGGTTTGGCAGATCCTACGAGCAGTACTTC.

This clone appeared a few times. The chain recombines TRBV4-1 with TRBJ1-3; TRBD1 matches at 9 bases. In germline, CDR1 is MGHRA, CDR2 YSYEKL. This CDR3 has 17 residues. Trimming at V came to 4 bases and at J to 0 bases, leaving 7 bases not matched to a gene. The CDR3 protein is CASSPAGTGISGNTIYF. As DNA, the CDR3 is TGCGCCAGCAGCCCAGCCGGGACAGGGATCTCTGGAAACACCATATATTTT.